This T cell receptor (beta chain) came from a study of OX40 agonist ivuxolimab in advanced cancers. CDR1 GTSNPN and CDR2 SVGIG come from the germline V gene (reference sequence). Trimming took off 3 bases at V and 2 bases at J, with 12 bases between the two ends. The CDR3 covers 14 residues. Clones were sequenced by immunoSEQ multiplex PCR, and TCRdb holds only the in-frame ones, with some missing. The data show approximately 60,000 clones, with more than 90% seen just once and 0.6% to 0.8% held by the top ten. The origin of this receptor is an adult with an advanced solid tumor such as melanoma, head and neck, liver or kidney cancer. The starting material was CD4+ or CD8+ T cells sorted from blood, obtained in a trial of the OX40 agonist ivuxolimab. The chain has TRBV30 and TRBJ2-3; D is perhaps TRBD1 or TRBD2 (6 bases each). CDR3 residues: CAWRRGDATDTQYF. The DNA of the CDR3 is TGTGCCTGGAGAAGGGGGGATGCCACAGATACGCAGTATTTT.